These 5 T cell receptor beta chains were all obtained from the same sample, sequenced in a study of graft-versus-host responses after intestinal transplantation. Measured with immunoSEQ multiplex PCR; TCRdb has only the in-frame clones, and not every one. This table has around 29,000 clones, 85% to 95% appearing once. This material consisted of PBMCs, taken roughly 68 days after intestinal transplant. The receptors originated from a human patient who received an intestinal transplant, so some T cells may come from the graft donor.

The chain combines TRBV20-1 with TRBJ2-7; D may correspond to TRBD1 or TRBD2 (5 bases each). Looked up from germline, CDR1 is DFQATT and CDR2 is SNEGSKA (reference sequence). CDR3 length: 11 residues. The germline V and J ends were trimmed by 5 bases and 3 bases, with 8 bases remaining between them. The CDR3 loop is CSAEGIYEQYF. The CDR3 DNA is TGCAGTGCTGAGGGGATCTACGAGCAGTACTTC.

The CDR3 nucleotides are TGTGCCAGTTCGCCCCGGCTAGCGGACTACGAGCAGTACTTC. It translates to CASSPRLADYEQYF. The chain couples TRBV28 to TRBJ2-7, with TRBD2 matching 7 bases. Germline CDR1 and CDR2: MDHEN and SYDVKM. This CDR3 spans 14 amino acids. Unmatched junction bases numbered 11, after V lost 9 bases and J lost 3 bases.

In this sample, this clone turned up once. V is TRBV30 and J is TRBJ2-2; D unclear. CDR3 length equals 13 residues. Germline CDR1 GTSNPN, CDR2 SVGIG (reference sequence). V was shortened by 1 base and J by 7 bases, with 10 bases between the two germline ends. The CDR3 protein is CAWSGTSSGELFF. CDR3 sequence (DNA): TGTGCCTGGAGTGGTACGTCGAGCGGGGAGCTGTTTTTT.

The CDR3 nucleotides read TGTGCCAGCAGTCAAGCACAGGGATACACCGGGGAGCTGTTTTTT. This encodes CASSQAQGYTGELFF. The chain carries TRBV27 and TRBJ2-2; a weak D match, TRBD1 (6 bases). Germline CDR1 MNHEY, CDR2 SMNVEV (reference sequence). The CDR3 totals 15 residues. V dropped 5 bases and J dropped 3 bases, with 13 bases sitting between them.

The genes are TRBV5-6 and TRBJ1-1; TRBD1 agrees at 8 bases. Trimming removed 0 bases from V and 4 bases from J; junction bases left unmatched: 5. The CDR3 loop spans 15 amino acids. The germline V gene has CDR1 SGHDT and CDR2 YYEEEE. CDR3 DNA sequence: TGTGCCAGCAGCTTGGTTCCAGGGGGCGGCACTGAAGCTTTCTTT. This translates into CASSLVPGGGTEAFF.